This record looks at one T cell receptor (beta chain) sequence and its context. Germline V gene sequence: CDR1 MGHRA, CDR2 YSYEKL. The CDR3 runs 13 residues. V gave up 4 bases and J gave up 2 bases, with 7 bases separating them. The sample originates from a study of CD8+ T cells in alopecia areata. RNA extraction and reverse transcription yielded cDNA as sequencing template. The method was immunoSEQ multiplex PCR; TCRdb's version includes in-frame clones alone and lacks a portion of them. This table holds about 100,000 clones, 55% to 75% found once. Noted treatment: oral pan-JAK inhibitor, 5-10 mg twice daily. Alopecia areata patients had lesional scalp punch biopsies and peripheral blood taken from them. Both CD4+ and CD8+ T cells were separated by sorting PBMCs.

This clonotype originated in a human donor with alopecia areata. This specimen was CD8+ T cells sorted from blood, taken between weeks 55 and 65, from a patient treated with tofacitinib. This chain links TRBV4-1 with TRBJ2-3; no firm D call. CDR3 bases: TGCGCCAGCAGCCCGGCTTACACAGATACGCAGTATTTT. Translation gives CASSPAYTDTQYF.